This is a list of T cell receptor beta chains from one sample in a study of blood T cell repertoires in COVID-19. Using immunoSEQ multiplex PCR, the repertoire was profiled, and TCRdb retains in-frame clones only, with some absent. This table holds some 250,000 clones, around 86% found once. The specimen was peripheral blood. These receptors all stem from an elderly man with acute or convalescent COVID-19. Each CDR3 is given with its conserved first and last residue. Each record gives: clone size, J gene, D gene, V gene, CDR3 protein, CDR3 DNA. A D gene is named only where the DNA matches it firmly. For some rows the clone size is stated as once, few or many, or as a class when expanded; others skip it.

- TRBJ1-1 - TRBV18 CASSPLDRNTEAFF TGTGCCAGCTCACCATTAGACAGGAACACTGAAGCTTTCTTT
- TRBJ2-3 - TRBV19 CASSLRPSTDTQYF TGTGCCAGTAGTCTCAGGCCGAGCACAGATACGCAGTATTTT
- TRBJ1-3 - TRBV7-2 CASSPSQGNTIYF TGTGCCAGCAGTCCAAGCCAAGGAAACACCATATATTTT
- TRBJ1-1 TRBD1 TRBV18 CASSRTGGTEAFF TGTGCCAGCTCACGGACAGGGGGGACTGAAGCTTTCTTT
- TRBJ2-1 - TRBV7-3 CASSSSITGMGFGNEQFF TGTGCCAGCAGCTCGAGCATAACCGGGATGGGGTTTGGGAATGAGCAGTTCTTC
- TRBJ1-2 - TRBV28 CASIKSGGYTF TGTGCCAGCATCAAATCGGGGGGCTACACCTTC
few TRBJ1-2 TRBD1 TRBV12-3/TRBV12-4 CASSPGQGFVYTF TGTGCCAGCAGTCCCGGACAGGGGTTTGTCTACACCTTC
- TRBJ2-2 - TRBV9 CASSEDVSGTGELFF TGTGCCAGCAGCGAGGACGTTAGCGGTACCGGGGAGCTGTTTTTT
- TRBJ1-5 TRBD1 TRBV2 CASSPDRRKGQPQHF TGTGCCAGCAGTCCGGACAGGCGGAAGGGGCAGCCCCAGCATTTT
- TRBJ1-1 - TRBV11-2 CASSRDSITEAFF TGTGCCAGCAGCCGAGACAGTATCACTGAAGCTTTCTTT
- TRBJ2-7 TRBD2 TRBV5-1 CASSLVKILAGIPYEQYF TGCGCCAGCAGCTTGGTGAAGATACTAGCGGGGATACCCTACGAGCAGTACTTC
few TRBJ2-2 - TRBV27 CASSLWGQFDGELFF TGTGCCAGCAGTTTGTGGGGGCAATTCGACGGGGAGCTGTTTTTT
- TRBJ2-1 TRBD2 TRBV29-1 CSAGLADLSSYNEQFF TGCAGCGCGGGACTAGCGGACCTGAGCTCCTACAATGAGCAGTTCTTC
- TRBJ2-3 TRBD2 TRBV19 CASSPSGSGGSDTQYF TGTGCCAGTAGTCCCTCGGGTAGCGGGGGGTCAGATACGCAGTATTTT
- TRBJ2-7 TRBD1 TRBV28 CASSPSTGRSYEQYF TGTGCCAGCAGTCCCTCGACAGGGAGATCCTACGAGCAGTACTTC
- TRBJ1-2 TRBD1 TRBV18 CASSPLTARTGDGYTF TGTGCCAGCTCACCACTTACTGCGCGTACAGGGGATGGCTACACCTTC
- TRBJ2-6 - TRBV5-6 CASSFSPGAGANVLTF TGTGCCAGCAGCTTCTCCCCTGGGGCCGGGGCCAACGTCCTGACTTTC
- TRBJ1-5 TRBD1 TRBV7-8 CASRQGASNQPQHF TGTGCCAGCAGACAGGGGGCGTCGAATCAGCCCCAGCATTTT
- TRBJ1-6 - TRBV6-6 CASSYSQDSYNSPLHF TGTGCCAGCAGTTACTCTCAGGACTCCTATAATTCACCCCTCCACTTT
- TRBJ1-1 - TRBV28 CASSSGVTEAFF TGTGCCAGCAGTTCCGGTGTTACTGAAGCTTTCTTT
- TRBJ1-5 - TRBV15 CATTTGRDQPQHF TGTGCCACCACCACAGGCAGGGATCAGCCCCAGCATTTT
- TRBJ1-4 TRBD1 TRBV18 CASSPIGTGLTNEKLFF TGTGCCAGCTCACCGATTGGGACAGGGCTTACTAATGAAAAACTGTTTTTT
- TRBJ2-3 TRBD2 TRBV5-1 CASEGGGATDTQYF TGCGCCAGCGAGGGCGGGGGGGCGACAGATACGCAGTATTTT
- TRBJ1-2 TRBD1 TRBV4-1 CASSQGTGVNYGYTF TGCGCCAGCAGCCAGGGGACAGGGGTGAACTATGGCTACACCTTC
- TRBJ1-5 - TRBV7-2 CASSLGGQSPQPQHF TGTGCCAGCAGCTTGGGAGGGCAGAGTCCTCAGCCCCAGCATTTT
- TRBJ2-5 - TRBV21-1 CASSKWDRIPQETQYF TGTGCCAGCAGCAAATGGGACAGGATACCACAAGAGACCCAGTACTTC
- TRBJ2-7 TRBD1 TRBV27 CASSSWDRKSYEQYF TGTGCCAGCAGTTCATGGGACAGGAAATCCTACGAGCAGTACTTC
- TRBJ2-7 - TRBV7-6 CASSSLSGGGAEQYF TGTGCCAGCAGCTCCCTCTCTGGCGGTGGGGCCGAGCAGTACTTC
- TRBJ2-7 - TRBV28 CASSLSGNTYEQYF TGTGCCAGCAGTTTATCAGGAAATACCTACGAGCAGTACTTC
- TRBJ2-1 TRBD2 TRBV2 CASSEFMSSGSNEQFF TGTGCCAGCAGTGAATTTATGTCTAGCGGGAGCAATGAGCAGTTCTTC
- TRBJ1-2 TRBD1 TRBV6-5 CASSLDRVYGYTF TGTGCCAGCAGTTTAGACAGGGTCTATGGCTACACCTTC
- TRBJ2-7 TRBD2 TRBV5-1 CASSPGTSGLPLYEQYF TGCGCCAGCAGCCCGGGGACTAGCGGGCTGCCCCTCTACGAGCAGTACTTC
- TRBJ1-1 - TRBV2 CASKTMAGVNTEAFF TGTGCCAGCAAGACTATGGCCGGGGTGAACACTGAAGCTTTCTTT
- TRBJ1-6 TRBD1 TRBV3-1/TRBV3-2 CASSSQGANNSPLHF TGTGCCAGCAGCTCGCAGGGGGCGAATAATTCACCCCTCCACTTT
- TRBJ1-5 - TRBV2 CASSDYSNQPQHF TGTGCCAGCAGTGATTATAGCAATCAGCCCCAGCATTTT
- TRBJ2-7 - TRBV5-1 CASSLYPTNYEQYF TGCGCCAGCAGCTTGTATCCTACCAACTACGAGCAGTACTTC
- TRBJ2-2 TRBD2 TRBV11-2 CASRIGLVTGELFF TGTGCCAGCCGAATCGGACTAGTCACCGGGGAGCTGTTTTTT
- TRBJ2-5 - TRBV19 CASSMGRGGETQYF TGTGCCAGTAGTATGGGACGGGGAGGAGAGACCCAGTACTTC
- TRBJ1-6 - TRBV28 CASSSERRGRSPLHF TGTGCCAGCAGTTCCGAGAGGCGGGGGCGCTCACCCCTCCACTTT
few TRBJ1-2 - TRBV28 CASSPGGQNYGYTF TGTGCCAGCAGTCCCGGGGGGCAGAACTATGGCTACACCTTC
- TRBJ2-6 - TRBV5-5 CASSYGGRSSGANVLTF TGTGCCAGCAGCTACGGAGGACGGAGCTCTGGGGCCAACGTCCTGACTTTC
- TRBJ1-6 - TRBV4-2 CASSQAVDKTPLHF TGTGCCAGCAGCCAAGCGGTAGATAAAACACCCCTCCACTTT
- TRBJ1-1 - TRBV5-1 CASSEQLNTEAFF TGCGCCAGCAGCGAGCAATTGAACACTGAAGCTTTCTTT
- TRBJ1-1 TRBD1 TRBV28 CASGGTGADTEAFF TGTGCCAGCGGGGGGACAGGGGCGGACACTGAAGCTTTCTTT
- TRBJ1-4 - TRBV7-2 CASSLERATNEKLFF TGTGCCAGCAGCTTAGAGAGGGCAACTAATGAAAAACTGTTTTTT
- TRBJ1-2 TRBD1 TRBV6-4 CASRAQGARGYTF TGTGCCAGCAGAGCACAGGGGGCGCGAGGCTACACCTTC
- TRBJ2-7 - TRBV28 CASSFRSPRGQYF TGTGCCAGCAGTTTCCGGTCCCCCAGGGGGCAGTACTTC
- TRBJ2-5 - TRBV7-2 CASSWGRGETQYF TGTGCCAGCAGCTGGGGGCGGGGGGAGACCCAGTACTTC
- TRBJ2-5 TRBD2 TRBV7-9 CASSFAGGETQYF TGTGCCAGCAGCTTCGCGGGGGGGGAGACCCAGTACTTC
- TRBJ2-1 - TRBV14 CASSKEVGPLGNEQFF TGTGCCAGCAGCAAAGAGGTGGGGCCTTTGGGCAATGAGCAGTTCTTC
- TRBJ2-1 TRBD1 TRBV4-3 CASSQDLTGTEQFF TGCGCCAGCAGCCAAGATCTGACAGGGACAGAGCAGTTCTTC
- TRBJ2-3 TRBD2 TRBV4-2 CASSQNSGGAGDTQYF TGTGCCAGCAGCCAGAATAGCGGGGGGGCCGGGGATACGCAGTATTTT
- TRBJ1-5 - TRBV2 CASSYELGNQPQHF TGTGCCAGCAGTTATGAATTAGGCAATCAGCCCCAGCATTTT
- TRBJ2-5 - TRBV29-1 CSGRDNQETQYF TGCAGCGGCCGGGACAACCAAGAGACCCAGTACTTC